A single TCR beta chain is shown here with its context. The data were obtained in a study of T cells in tumors after PD-1 blockade. Here immunoSEQ multiplex PCR was the method, and the copy in TCRdb shows in-frame clones only, minus some. The table lists approximately 47,000 clones, 79% of them singletons. The V end lost 6 bases, the J end lost 6 bases, and 18 bases lay between the germline ends. Per the germline V gene, CDR1 is MDHEN and CDR2 is SYDVKM. The CDR3 spans 14 residues. The source of this sequence is a human donor with advanced basal cell or squamous cell carcinoma (not recorded which). The sequencing used PBMCs, collected before anti-PD-1 therapy. The chain combines TRBV28 with TRBJ2-7; tentatively, D is TRBD1 or TRBD2 (7 bases each). The DNA for the CDR3 is TGTGCCAGCAGGGAGCGGGGACAGAGATCCGAGCAGTACTTC. Protein product: CASRERGQRSEQYF.